Listed below are T cell receptor beta chains from one sample, sequenced in a study of response to subunit inactivated influenza vaccine. TCRdb re-analysed the RT-PCR reads in MiXCR, keeping a single row per CDR3 protein. The sample carries roughly 650,000 distinct CDR3 sequences, 15% to 19% recorded once. The source material was PBMCs from blood, sampled approximately 13 days after vaccination. The source of these receptors is a man in his fifties who received an inactivated influenza vaccine. Both conserved end residues are trimmed from each CDR3.

ASSSRFEGNSPLH,TRBJ1-6,TRBV7-2
ASSQDGQLSSTDTQY,TRBJ2-3,TRBV4-3
ASSPEPEDTQY,TRBJ2-3,TRBV5-1
ASSYLLAHSSYEQY,TRBJ2-7,TRBV6-2/TRBV6-3
ASSTTGGGEKLF,TRBJ1-4,TRBV7-8
ATSRDLGTGREQY,TRBJ2-7,TRBV15
AIGKDTTGELF,TRBJ2-2,TRBV10-3
ASSLVWDTYNEQF,TRBJ2-1,TRBV7-2
ASSQDRRRTALYNEQF,TRBJ2-1,TRBV4-1
ASSPPPGQGAREQY,TRBJ2-7,TRBV18
ASSVADGWPDTQY,TRBJ2-3,TRBV9
AISENQLYT,TRBJ1-2,TRBV10-3
ASSLSTYNEQF,TRBJ2-1,TRBV12-3/TRBV12-4
ASSHPRGRGNTEAF,TRBJ1-1,TRBV7-8
ASSLIGPTTMSADTQY,TRBJ2-3,TRBV7-3
ASSQEYSSYNEQF,TRBJ2-1,TRBV4-3
ASSLANRDRRRNNSPLH,TRBJ1-6,TRBV5-1
ASSYHRDEKLF,TRBJ1-4,TRBV6-6
ASSLTGFSSYEQY,TRBJ2-7,TRBV3-1
ASSPGPTYEQY,TRBJ2-7,TRBV18
SAGLRALETQY,TRBJ2-5,TRBV20-1
ATSRDGETQY,TRBJ2-5,TRBV15
ASKPPGNYEQY,TRBJ2-7,TRBV12-3/TRBV12-4
SVVGGRGVDTQY,TRBJ2-3,TRBV29-1
ASSPGRQLISYEQY,TRBJ2-7,TRBV7-9
ASSYSGGDSFETQY,TRBJ2-5,TRBV7-3
ASRRQGAFSTDTQY,TRBJ2-3,TRBV2
ASSVGTGTTYEQY,TRBJ2-7,TRBV9
ASSLGGSQETQY,TRBJ2-5,TRBV7-2
ASSYSFGGATEAF,TRBJ1-1,TRBV6-2/TRBV6-3
ASSRTHRDYYEQY,TRBJ2-7,TRBV12-3/TRBV12-4
ASSLRTGKGETQY,TRBJ2-5,TRBV5-1
ASSHKRAF,TRBJ1-1,TRBV6-2/TRBV6-3
ASSFLPPGQGTYEQY,TRBJ2-7,TRBV28
ATSDAGLKGGEQY,TRBJ2-7,TRBV24-1
ASSPILYQTGELF,TRBJ2-2,TRBV4-1
ASSQVPGEGELF,TRBJ2-2,TRBV4-3
ASSPRVNEKLF,TRBJ1-4,TRBV4-3
ASTRRAGKTGELF,TRBJ2-2,TRBV6-1
ASSLPGTARYEQY,TRBJ2-7,TRBV7-9
ASSPYHDPSYEQY,TRBJ2-7,TRBV27
ASARGGYNEQF,TRBJ2-1,TRBV5-1
ASSSLTRGGYT,TRBJ1-2,TRBV28
ASSYASGSMMGEQF,TRBJ2-1,TRBV6-5
ASSPSRGFEQY,TRBJ2-7,TRBV18
ASSQEVGVNTEAF,TRBJ1-1,TRBV4-1